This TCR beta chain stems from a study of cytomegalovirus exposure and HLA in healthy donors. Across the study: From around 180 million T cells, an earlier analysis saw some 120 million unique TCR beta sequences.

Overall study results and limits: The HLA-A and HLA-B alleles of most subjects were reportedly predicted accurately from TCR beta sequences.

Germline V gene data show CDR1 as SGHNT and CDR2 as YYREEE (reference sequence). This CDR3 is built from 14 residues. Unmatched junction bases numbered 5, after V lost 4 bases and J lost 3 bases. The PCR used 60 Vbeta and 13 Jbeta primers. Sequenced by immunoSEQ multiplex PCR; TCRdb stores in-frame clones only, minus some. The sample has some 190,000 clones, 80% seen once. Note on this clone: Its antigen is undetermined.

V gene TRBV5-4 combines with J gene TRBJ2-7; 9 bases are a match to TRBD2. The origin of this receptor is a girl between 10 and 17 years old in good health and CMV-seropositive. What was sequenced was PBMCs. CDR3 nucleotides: TGTGCCAGCAGCACCGGACTAGCGATCTACGAGCAGTACTTC. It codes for CASSTGLAIYEQYF.